A single sample is the source of the 28 T cell receptor beta chains below, sequenced in a study of blood T cell repertoires in COVID-19. Sequencing was performed with immunoSEQ multiplex PCR; in TCRdb, only in-frame clones are kept and a portion is missing. Of 200,000 or so clones in the sample, more than 80% were seen once. The sequenced material came from PBMCs or T cells enriched from blood (not recorded which). These receptors all stem from a man aged 55 to 70 who had recovered from COVID-19.

Only one count was recorded for this clone. CDR3 sequence reads: CASSLVLPSILGEQFF. CDR3 DNA: TGTGCCAGCAGCCTGGTTTTGCCTAGCATTTTAGGTGAGCAGTTCTTC. The J gene is TRBJ2-1, the V gene TRBV7-9; D might be TRBD2 (5 bases). Germline V CDR1 and CDR2: SEHNR, FQNEAQ (reference sequence). The germline V and J ends were trimmed by 5 bases and 9 bases, with 23 bases remaining between them. The CDR3 length is 16 residues.

This rearrangement joins TRBV19 to TRBJ2-3; 7 nucleotides agree with TRBD1. CDR3 length: 15 amino acids. Germline V lookup: CDR1 LNHDA, CDR2 SQIVND (reference sequence). Losses at the gene ends were 6 bases for V and 1 base for J; bases not matched to a gene: 7. CDR3 nucleotides: TGTGCCAGTAGGAAGGGACAGTTGGGCACAGATACGCAGTATTTT. It specifies CASRKGQLGTDTQYF.

This rearrangement joins TRBV5-6 to TRBJ2-5; 7 bases match TRBD1. This CDR3 has 16 residues. From germline, CDR1 is SGHDT and CDR2 YYEEEE. V dropped 0 bases and J dropped 5; count of bases not matched to a gene: 10. The CDR3 nucleotides read TGTGCCAGCAGCTTGGGCGTACAGGGGTTAGGGGAGACCCAGTACTTC. Its protein product is CASSLGVQGLGETQYF.

CDR3 coding DNA: TGTGCCAGCAGCTTAGCCCACACCGGGGGCTACACCTTC. As protein: CASSLAHTGGYTF. The chain uses TRBV7-2 and TRBJ1-2; D unresolved. V lost 0 bases and J lost 8, with 10 bases in between. The CDR3 length is 13 residues. Germline CDR1 is SGHTA and CDR2 is FQGNSA.

The chain links TRBV11-3 to TRBJ2-1; 8 nucleotides line up with TRBD2. V lost 0 bases, J lost 12 bases, and 10 bases stayed unmatched. Germline V lookup: CDR1 SGHNT, CDR2 YENEEA. CDR3 length: 15 amino acids. CDR3 nucleotides: TGTGCCAGCAGCTTAGATCGGGGACTAGGGGTGGGGCAGTTCTTC. Its protein product is CASSLDRGLGVGQFF.

V is TRBV7-2 and J is TRBJ1-2, with TRBD1 identical over 12 bases. In germline, CDR1 is SGHTA, CDR2 FQGNSA. V trimming: 0 bases; J trimming: 4 bases; junction bases outside the gene matches: 6. This CDR3 has 17 amino acids. The CDR3 protein is CASSLAGTGGALYGYTF. The CDR3, as DNA: TGTGCCAGCAGCTTAGCCGGGACAGGGGGCGCGCTCTATGGCTACACCTTC. The full variable domain, rest sourced from reference TRBV7-2 and TRBJ1-2, is GAGVSQSPSNKVTEKGKDVELRCDPISGHTALYWYRQSLGQGLEFLIYFQGNSAPDKSGLPSDRFSAERTGGSVSTLTIQRTQQEDSAVYLCASSLAGTGGALYGYTFGSGTRLTVV.

The rearrangement joins TRBV6-5 to TRBJ1-6; D gene ambiguous. V was trimmed by 7 bases and J by 8 bases, leaving 12 bases between them. The CDR3 sequence is 13 residues long. Germline-derived CDR1 and CDR2 are MNHEY and SVGAGI. CDR3 sequence: CASMGVRDSPLHF. The CDR3 DNA sequence: TGTGCCAGCATGGGCGTGAGGGATTCACCCCTCCACTTT.

The chain is built from TRBV4-2 and TRBJ1-2; D is possibly TRBD1 (6 bases). V lost 0 bases and J lost 3, with 8 bases in between. Germline CDR1 LGHNA, CDR2 YNFKEQ. CDR3 length equals 14 residues. The CDR3 loop is CASSQESGDYGYTF. The CDR3 bases are TGTGCCAGCAGCCAAGAGTCAGGGGACTATGGCTACACCTTC.

A note on this clone: The same CDR3 can be traced to other DNA sequences in this sample. The chain carries TRBV24-1 and TRBJ1-1, with no clear D. The germline CDR1 and CDR2 sequences are KGHDR and SFDVKD. The CDR3 is made up of 13 amino acids. Trimming pared 1 base from V and 1 base from J, leaving 3 bases between. The CDR3 bases are TGTGCCACCAGTGATTTTAAGAACACTGAAGCTTTCTTT. This sequence encodes CATSDFKNTEAFF.

The V call is TRBV10-3, the J call TRBJ1-6; D is possibly TRBD1 (5 bases). V dropped 7 bases and J dropped 6 bases, with 19 bases sitting between them. Germline V gene sequence: CDR1 ENHRY, CDR2 SYGVKD. The CDR3 length is 16 residues. For the CDR3, the DNA is TGTGCCATCACCGAGGACCCAGCTAGGGGTAATTCACCCCTCCACTTT. Translating gives CAITEDPARGNSPLHF.

V and J are TRBV7-6 and TRBJ1-1, with 10 bases matching TRBD1. CDR1 SGHVS and CDR2 FNYEAQ come from the germline V gene. The CDR3 length is 15 residues. Trimming at V came to 5 bases and at J to 4 bases, leaving 7 bases not matched to a gene. The CDR3 nucleotides read TGTGCCAGCAGCCGAGACAGGGGGCCGGGCACTGAAGCTTTCTTT. It encodes CASSRDRGPGTEAFF. The variable domain in full, completed from reference TRBV7-6 and TRBJ1-1, reads GAGVSQSPRYKVTKRGQDVALRCDPISGHVSLYWYRQALGQGPEFLTYFNYEAQQDKSGLPNDRFSAERPEGSISTLTIQRTEQRDSAMYRCASSRDRGPGTEAFFGQGTRLTVV.

The chain recombines TRBV19 with TRBJ1-5; D uncertain. The CDR3 is 13 amino acids. Per the germline V gene, CDR1 is LNHDA and CDR2 is SQIVND (reference sequence). With 1 base removed from V and 2 bases from J, the gap between germline ends came to 3 bases. CDR3 DNA sequence: TGTGCCAGTAGTATAGCTCGCAATCAGCCCCAGCATTTT. Its translation: CASSIARNQPQHF.

The chain is built from TRBV11-2 and TRBJ1-2; D may be TRBD1 (5 bases). Germline V gene lookup returns CDR1 SGHAT and CDR2 FQNNGV. Trimming left V 5 bases short and J 3 bases short, with 10 bases between. The CDR3 loop spans 13 amino acids. CDR3 region: CASSLQGHYGYTF. The CDR3 DNA is TGTGCCAGCAGCCTTCAGGGCCACTATGGCTACACCTTC.

The genes are TRBV5-6 and TRBJ1-2; tentative D call: TRBD1 (5 bases). The CDR3 covers 12 residues. Deletions cut 1 base from V and 7 bases from J, with 8 bases between. Germline CDR1 SGHDT, CDR2 YYEEEE. CDR3 region: CASSLRGGGYTF. The CDR3 DNA sequence: TGTGCCAGCAGCTTGAGGGGCGGTGGCTACACCTTC.

This sequence joins TRBV20-1 and TRBJ1-1, with D unresolved. This CDR3 spans 10 amino acids. The germline gives CDR1 DFQATT, CDR2 SNEGSKA (reference sequence). The ends were cut back, 1 base at V and 7 bases at J, with 4 bases in the middle. As DNA, the CDR3 is TGCAGTGCTAGAGCCGTTGAAGCTTTCTTT. It encodes CSARAVEAFF.

The rearrangement uses TRBV10-1 and TRBJ1-1; tentative D call: TRBD1 (6 bases). CDR1 and CDR2 (germline): WNHNN, SYGVQD (reference sequence). Trimming shortened V by 8 bases and J by 1 base, and 17 bases separated the two germline ends. There are 15 residues in the CDR3. The chain's CDR3 is CASSAGAFSNTEAFF. DNA for the CDR3: TGCGCCAGCTCGGCAGGGGCCTTCTCGAACACTGAAGCTTTCTTT.

This clone was found once. This CDR3 is CASSEPMSADTQYF. The CDR3 DNA reads TGTGCCAGCAGTGAACCTATGTCGGCAGATACGCAGTATTTT. This chain links TRBV25-1 with TRBJ2-3, with D hard to call. Looked up from germline, CDR1 is MGHDK and CDR2 is SYGVNS. This CDR3 comprises 14 residues. Trimming took 2 bases from V and 4 from J, leaving 10 bases between them.

The V gene is TRBV30, the J gene TRBJ2-7; tentatively, D is TRBD2 (6 bases). The CDR3 covers 13 residues. Germline assignment: CDR1 GTSNPN and CDR2 SVGIG (reference sequence). Trimming removed 3 bases at V and 7 bases at J, with 16 bases between. CDR3 loop: CAWRGTPRGEQYF. In DNA form, the CDR3 reads TGTGCCTGGAGAGGGACTCCCCGAGGGGAGCAGTACTTC.

V usage is TRBV18 and J usage is TRBJ2-3; 9 nucleotides match TRBD1. Trimming removed 6 bases from V and 2 bases from J; junction bases left unmatched: 6. Germline loops: CDR1 KGHSH, CDR2 LQKENI. The CDR3 contains 15 residues. As DNA, the CDR3 is TGTGCCAGCTCCTCGGGACAGGGAGACACAGATACGCAGTATTTT. Its translation: CASSSGQGDTDTQYF.

J is TRBJ2-4 and V is TRBV4-3, with D maybe TRBD1 (7 bases). Trimming cost V 4 bases and J 6 bases, with 16 bases left between them. CDR1 and CDR2 (germline): LGHNA, YSLEER. This CDR3 spans 15 amino acids. The CDR3 nucleotides read TGCGCCAGCAGCCCAGGCAGGGGGGCCGCAAACATTCAGTACTTC. It encodes CASSPGRGAANIQYF.

This clone was recorded once. This rearrangement joins TRBV7-2 to TRBJ2-1, with D tentatively TRBD2 (5 bases). Germline V gives CDR1 SGHTA, CDR2 FQGNSA. Trimming stripped 7 bases from V and 5 bases from J, with 15 bases between. This CDR3 contains 14 residues. DNA for the CDR3: TGTGCCAGCAACTTGGGAGCGGAACACAATGAGCAGTTCTTC. It yields the protein CASNLGAEHNEQFF. The variable domain in full, completed from reference TRBV7-2 and TRBJ2-1, reads GAGVSQSPSNKVTEKGKDVELRCDPISGHTALYWYRQSLGQGLEFLIYFQGNSAPDKSGLPSDRFSAERTGGSVSTLTIQRTQQEDSAVYLCASNLGAEHNEQFFGPGTRLTVL.

This clone was detected only a few times. The chain uses TRBV5-1 and TRBJ1-4, with 9 bases aligning to TRBD1. The CDR3 extends over 15 amino acids. J gave up 7 bases and V 3 bases, and 7 bases lay outside the gene matches. CDR1 is SGHRS, CDR2 YFSETQ, per germline. Here the CDR3 reads CASSSRTGDIEKLFF. In DNA, the CDR3 is TGCGCCAGCAGCTCCAGGACAGGGGATATTGAAAAACTGTTTTTT.

V usage is TRBV23-1 and J usage is TRBJ1-6; 7 bases map to TRBD1. TRBV23-1 is classed as an ORF, of uncertain function. Trimming removed 8 bases from V and 14 bases from J; junction bases left unmatched: 9. The CDR3 totals 12 residues. The CDR3 nucleotides are TGCGCCAGCGGCCCAGGGGACAGAACCCTCCACTTT. Translated: CASGPGDRTLHF.

The genes are TRBV5-4 and TRBJ2-2; D may be TRBD1 (5 bases). Deletions cut 4 bases from V and 3 bases from J, with 7 bases between. The CDR3 has 13 amino acids. Germline V gene lookup returns CDR1 SGHNT and CDR2 YYREEE (reference sequence). The CDR3 here is CASSLRDTGELFF. Written as DNA, the CDR3 is TGTGCCAGCAGCCTCAGGGACACCGGGGAGCTGTTTTTT.

J is TRBJ2-7 and V is TRBV10-3, with TRBD1 matching over 9 bases. This CDR3 has 16 amino acids. Unmatched junction bases numbered 8, after V lost 0 bases and J lost 5 bases. Germline CDR1 and CDR2: ENHRY and SYGVKD. The CDR3 spells CAISESSGQGSNEQYF. DNA of the CDR3: TGTGCCATCAGTGAGTCGTCGGGACAGGGATCTAACGAGCAGTACTTC.

The chain recombines TRBV5-1 with TRBJ2-1, with TRBD1 as a possible D gene (6 bases). CDR3 length equals 13 residues. Germline assignment: CDR1 SGHRS and CDR2 YFSETQ. V dropped 4 bases and J dropped 7 bases, with 12 bases sitting between them. CDR3 coding DNA: TGCGCCAGCAGCACGGAGAGGGGGAATGAGCAGTTCTTC. Amino acids: CASSTERGNEQFF.

V usage is TRBV27 and J usage is TRBJ1-2; D not certain. The CDR3 has 13 amino acids. The germline V gene encodes CDR1 MNHEY and CDR2 SMNVEV (reference sequence). Trimming removed 3 bases at V and 6 bases at J, with 11 bases between. This chain's CDR3 is CASSLGGGNGYTF. The CDR3 region has the DNA TGTGCCAGCAGTTTGGGAGGTGGTAATGGCTACACCTTC.

The genes are TRBV4-3 and TRBJ1-5, with a tentative D call TRBD1 (5 bases). The CDR3 runs 16 residues. V was shortened by 0 bases and J by 6 bases, with 15 bases between the two germline ends. Germline loops: CDR1 LGHNA, CDR2 YSLEER. CDR3 region: CASSQDLGVVSQPQHF. CDR3 DNA sequence: TGCGCCAGCAGCCAAGATCTAGGGGTTGTGAGTCAGCCCCAGCATTTT.